This TCR beta chain comes out of a study of blood T cell repertoires in COVID-19. Across the study: COVID-19 samples collected from the United States, Italy and Spain covered acute and convalescent phases. T cells, B-cell-depleted T cells, or PBMCs supplied cDNA or gDNA.

Under the authors' procedure: The authors estimated nucleated cell counts from reference gene primer amplification. Generated by immunoSEQ multiplex PCR, the TCRdb table keeps only in-frame clones and is missing some. That table supplies the V and J calls and clone size; D and trimming were determined from the DNA. Found here are approximately 53,000 clones, roughly 80% of them singletons; the top ten hold 2.5% to 3%. Trimming took 7 bases from V and 5 from J; bases not matched to a gene: 5. Germline V gene sequence: CDR1 SNHLY, CDR2 FYNNEI. The CDR3 length is 13 residues. This clonotype was sampled from a woman in her sixties or seventies with acute or convalescent COVID-19. The J gene is TRBJ2-5, the V gene TRBV2; the match to TRBD1 covers 9 bases. The sample consisted of peripheral blood. Here the CDR3 DNA reads TGTGCCAGCACGGGACAGGGTTACGAGACCCAGTACTTC. The encoded protein is CASTGQGYETQYF.